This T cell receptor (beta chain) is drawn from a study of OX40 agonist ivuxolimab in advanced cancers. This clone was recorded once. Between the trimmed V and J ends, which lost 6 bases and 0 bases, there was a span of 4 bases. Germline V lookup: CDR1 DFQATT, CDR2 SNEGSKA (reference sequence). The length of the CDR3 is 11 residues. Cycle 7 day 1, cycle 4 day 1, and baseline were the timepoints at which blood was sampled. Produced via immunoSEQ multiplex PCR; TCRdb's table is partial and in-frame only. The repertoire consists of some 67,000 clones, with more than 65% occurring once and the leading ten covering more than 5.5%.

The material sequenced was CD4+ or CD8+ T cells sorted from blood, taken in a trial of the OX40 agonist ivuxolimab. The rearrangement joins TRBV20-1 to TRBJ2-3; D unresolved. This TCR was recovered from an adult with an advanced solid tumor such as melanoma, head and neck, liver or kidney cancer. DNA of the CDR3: TGCAGTGCGGGTAGCACAGATACGCAGTATTTT. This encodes CSAGSTDTQYF.